This T cell receptor beta chain was observed in a study of T cell changes during pregnancy in multiple sclerosis. The protocol was immunoSEQ multiplex PCR, while the TCRdb copy is restricted to in-frame clones and leaves out a portion. The data hold about 23,000 clones, with approximately 84% observed a single time. This CDR3 contains 15 residues. V lost 4 bases and J lost 2, with 14 bases in between. Looked up from germline, CDR1 is MNHEY and CDR2 is SVGAGI. This chain uses TRBV6-5 with TRBJ1-1, with D perhaps TRBD1 (5 bases). The TCR originated in a female donor with multiple sclerosis, enrolled in a pregnancy study. The material was CD8+ T cells from peripheral blood mononuclear cells, obtained after pregnancy. The CDR3 spells CASSFRRGGNTEAFF. The CDR3, as DNA: TGTGCCAGCAGTTTCAGACGGGGGGGAAACACTGAAGCTTTCTTT.